This record covers a single T cell receptor beta chain. Its cognate antigen is unknown. This record comes from a study of shared clonotypes between healthy human individuals. Study results and caveats: Sequencing depth was a factor that was expected to affect clonotype sharing among donors.

Germline trimming cut 4 bases from V and 4 bases from J; bases unmatched to any gene: 13. Germline CDR1 SGHRS, CDR2 YFSETQ. This CDR3 has 19 residues. Assay used: immunoSEQ multiplex PCR; TCRdb lists only in-frame clones, some missing. The sample has over a million clones, around 76% seen once; the top ten hold 1.2% to 1.5%. The material sequenced was memory CD4+ T cells sorted from blood. Regarding subset: CD45RA-negative fraction. The sequence was obtained from a man between 18 and 29 years old in good health. The rearrangement links TRBV5-1 to TRBJ2-6; 11 bases align to TRBD1. The CDR3 sequence is CASSPIWTGGASGANVLTF. The CDR3 nucleotides are TGCGCCAGCAGCCCTATTTGGACAGGGGGCGCGTCAGGGGCCAACGTCCTGACTTTC.